The rows below give T cell receptor beta chains drawn from one sample of a study of T cell responses to AZD1222 COVID-19 vaccine. TCRdb's copy holds only in-frame clones and misses some; the assay was immunoSEQ multiplex PCR. The sample consists of 45,000 to 65,000 clones, roughly three quarters of them appearing once. Sequenced here: peripheral blood, sampled 28 days after the second AZD1222 dose. These receptors originate from an adult who received the AZD1222 COVID-19 vaccine. The CDR3 runs from the conserved cysteine through the conserved F or W. D genes are given only for firm matches. Not all rows give a size; the values are once, few, many and, for expanded clones, a class.

clone_size: .
j_call: TRBJ2-1
v_call: TRBV14
d_call: TRBD2
cdr3_aa: CASSHRSSGRDEQFF
cdr3_nt: TGTGCCAGCAGCCATCGTTCTAGCGGGAGGGATGAGCAGTTCTTC

clone_size: once
j_call: TRBJ2-2
v_call: TRBV14
d_call: .
cdr3_aa: CASSQEGLNTGELFF
cdr3_nt: TGTGCCAGCAGCCAAGAGGGACTTAACACCGGGGAGCTGTTTTTT

clone_size: .
j_call: TRBJ1-2
v_call: TRBV19
d_call: .
cdr3_aa: CASAPGDTRYGYTF
cdr3_nt: TGTGCCAGTGCACCGGGGGACACCCGCTATGGCTACACCTTC

clone_size: .
j_call: TRBJ1-5
v_call: TRBV2
d_call: TRBD1
cdr3_aa: CASSLPQGGIQPQHF
cdr3_nt: TGTGCCAGCAGTCTTCCCCAGGGGGGGATTCAGCCCCAGCATTTT

clone_size: once
j_call: TRBJ2-2
v_call: TRBV5-1
d_call: .
cdr3_aa: CASNVGNSNTGELFF
cdr3_nt: TGCGCCAGCAACGTCGGCAATTCGAACACCGGGGAGCTGTTTTTT

clone_size: .
j_call: TRBJ2-5
v_call: TRBV5-1
d_call: .
cdr3_aa: CASSLEMGEETQYF
cdr3_nt: TGCGCCAGCAGCTTGGAAATGGGTGAGGAGACCCAGTACTTC

clone_size: .
j_call: TRBJ2-6
v_call: TRBV19
d_call: .
cdr3_aa: CASRGSGLGANVLTF
cdr3_nt: TGTGCCAGTAGAGGCTCGGGGCTTGGGGCCAACGTCCTGACTTTC

clone_size: .
j_call: TRBJ1-2
v_call: TRBV5-4
d_call: .
cdr3_aa: CASSLGQKNYGYTF
cdr3_nt: TGTGCCAGCAGCCTCGGACAGAAGAACTATGGCTACACCTTC

clone_size: .
j_call: TRBJ1-2
v_call: TRBV28
d_call: .
cdr3_aa: CASSLPGLFSGYTF
cdr3_nt: TGTGCCAGCAGTTTGCCAGGGCTTTTTTCTGGCTACACCTTC

clone_size: .
j_call: TRBJ1-1
v_call: TRBV7-9
d_call: .
cdr3_aa: CASSPPISANTEAFF
cdr3_nt: TGTGCCAGCAGCCCCCCTATTAGCGCGAACACTGAAGCTTTCTTT

clone_size: few
j_call: TRBJ1-5
v_call: TRBV13
d_call: TRBD1
cdr3_aa: CASGDRGLQPQHF
cdr3_nt: TGTGCCAGCGGCGACAGGGGGCTTCAGCCCCAGCATTTT

clone_size: few
j_call: TRBJ2-6
v_call: TRBV7-9
d_call: .
cdr3_aa: CASSLTRSGANVLTF
cdr3_nt: TGTGCCAGCAGCTTAACCCGCTCTGGGGCCAACGTCCTGACTTTC

clone_size: .
j_call: TRBJ2-1
v_call: TRBV19
d_call: .
cdr3_aa: CASSPFIQGEQFF
cdr3_nt: TGTGCCAGTAGTCCCTTCATTCAAGGTGAGCAGTTCTTC

clone_size: .
j_call: TRBJ1-6
v_call: TRBV6-5
d_call: .
cdr3_aa: CASLGTQSSPLHF
cdr3_nt: TGTGCCAGCCTCGGGACCCAGTCTTCACCCCTCCACTTT

clone_size: .
j_call: TRBJ2-7
v_call: TRBV5-5
d_call: .
cdr3_aa: CASSLESGTFLYEQYF
cdr3_nt: TGTGCCAGCAGCTTGGAGTCAGGGACATTCCTCTACGAGCAGTACTTC

clone_size: .
j_call: TRBJ1-1
v_call: TRBV18
d_call: .
cdr3_aa: CASSPPSGENTEAFF
cdr3_nt: TGTGCCAGCTCACCACCGTCAGGCGAGAACACTGAAGCTTTCTTT

clone_size: .
j_call: TRBJ2-1
v_call: TRBV11-2
d_call: .
cdr3_aa: CASSLVGASEGEQFF
cdr3_nt: TGTGCCAGCAGCTTAGTGGGGGCGTCGGAGGGTGAGCAGTTCTTC

clone_size: few
j_call: TRBJ2-1
v_call: TRBV11-2
d_call: .
cdr3_aa: CASTVQRGNEQFF
cdr3_nt: TGTGCCAGCACCGTACAAAGAGGCAATGAGCAGTTCTTC

clone_size: .
j_call: TRBJ2-2
v_call: TRBV6-1
d_call: .
cdr3_aa: CASAGSRNTGELFF
cdr3_nt: TGTGCCAGCGCTGGGAGCCGGAACACCGGGGAGCTGTTTTTT

clone_size: .
j_call: TRBJ2-7
v_call: TRBV7-2
d_call: .
cdr3_aa: CASSLDDYYEQYF
cdr3_nt: TGTGCCAGCAGCTTAGATGACTACTACGAGCAGTACTTC

clone_size: .
j_call: TRBJ2-1
v_call: TRBV4-2
d_call: TRBD1
cdr3_aa: CASSSGQGENEQFF
cdr3_nt: TGTGCCAGCAGCTCCGGACAGGGTGAGAATGAGCAGTTCTTC

clone_size: .
j_call: TRBJ1-5
v_call: TRBV3-1/TRBV3-2
d_call: .
cdr3_aa: CASSQSTGNQPQHF
cdr3_nt: TGTGCCAGCAGCCAGTCTACAGGGAATCAGCCCCAGCATTTT

clone_size: .
j_call: TRBJ2-5
v_call: TRBV5-1
d_call: .
cdr3_aa: CASSLLGSLGETQYF
cdr3_nt: TGCGCCAGCAGCTTGTTGGGCAGCCTGGGGGAGACCCAGTACTTC

clone_size: few
j_call: TRBJ2-2
v_call: TRBV11-2
d_call: TRBD1
cdr3_aa: CASSWPTGVPNTGELFF
cdr3_nt: TGTGCCAGCAGCTGGCCGACAGGGGTCCCGAACACCGGGGAGCTGTTTTTT

clone_size: .
j_call: TRBJ1-2
v_call: TRBV11-2
d_call: TRBD1
cdr3_aa: CASSLESRTGYGYTF
cdr3_nt: TGTGCCAGCAGCTTAGAGAGTCGGACAGGCTATGGCTACACCTTC

clone_size: .
j_call: TRBJ2-6
v_call: TRBV7-2
d_call: .
cdr3_aa: CASSGRGRASGANVLTF
cdr3_nt: TGTGCCAGCAGCGGAAGAGGACGCGCCTCTGGGGCCAACGTCCTGACTTTC

clone_size: few
j_call: TRBJ2-7
v_call: TRBV7-9
d_call: .
cdr3_aa: CASSPDWIGGYEQYF
cdr3_nt: TGTGCCAGCAGCCCAGACTGGATAGGGGGGTACGAGCAGTACTTC

clone_size: few
j_call: TRBJ2-3
v_call: TRBV11-2
d_call: .
cdr3_aa: CASSSVYVDTQYF
cdr3_nt: TGTGCCAGCAGCTCCGTCTACGTAGATACGCAGTATTTT

clone_size: .
j_call: TRBJ2-3
v_call: TRBV5-1
d_call: .
cdr3_aa: CASSLRPRGGAADTQYF
cdr3_nt: TGCGCCAGCAGTCTCAGACCGCGTGGGGGCGCGGCAGATACGCAGTATTTT

clone_size: .
j_call: TRBJ2-2
v_call: TRBV19
d_call: .
cdr3_aa: CASSMGGMNTGELFF
cdr3_nt: TGTGCCAGTAGTATGGGAGGAATGAACACCGGGGAGCTGTTTTTT

clone_size: .
j_call: TRBJ2-5
v_call: TRBV11-2
d_call: .
cdr3_aa: CASSRNLGAETQYF
cdr3_nt: TGTGCCAGCAGCCGAAATTTGGGCGCAGAGACCCAGTACTTC

clone_size: .
j_call: TRBJ2-2
v_call: TRBV5-1
d_call: .
cdr3_aa: CASRRTPMNTGELFF
cdr3_nt: TGCGCCAGCAGACGGACCCCGATGAACACCGGGGAGCTGTTTTTT

clone_size: .
j_call: TRBJ2-5
v_call: TRBV7-8
d_call: TRBD2
cdr3_aa: CASSLKRGTSEETQYF
cdr3_nt: TGTGCCAGCAGCTTAAAGAGGGGGACTAGCGAAGAGACCCAGTACTTC

clone_size: .
j_call: TRBJ1-1
v_call: TRBV27
d_call: .
cdr3_aa: CASIRGGADTEAFF
cdr3_nt: TGTGCCAGCATCCGGGGGGGAGCTGACACTGAAGCTTTCTTT

clone_size: few
j_call: TRBJ1-2
v_call: TRBV27
d_call: .
cdr3_aa: CASSPGGQSYGYTF
cdr3_nt: TGTGCCAGCAGTCCCGGTGGGCAAAGCTATGGCTACACCTTC

clone_size: once
j_call: TRBJ2-2
v_call: TRBV4-2
d_call: .
cdr3_aa: CASSQGGRFSTGELFF
cdr3_nt: TGTGCCAGCAGCCAAGGCGGGCGGTTTTCCACCGGGGAGCTGTTTTTT

clone_size: .
j_call: TRBJ1-6
v_call: TRBV27
d_call: TRBD1
cdr3_aa: CASSSTGGSNSPLHF
cdr3_nt: TGTGCCAGCAGTTCAACAGGGGGGAGTAATTCACCCCTCCACTTT

clone_size: .
j_call: TRBJ2-7
v_call: TRBV28
d_call: .
cdr3_aa: CASSLSPGLSSLYEQYF
cdr3_nt: TGTGCCAGCAGTTTATCCCCAGGACTATCCAGCCTCTACGAGCAGTACTTC

clone_size: .
j_call: TRBJ1-5
v_call: TRBV29-1
d_call: TRBD1
cdr3_aa: CSVEEQGSGQPQHF
cdr3_nt: TGCAGCGTTGAAGAACAGGGGTCAGGGCAGCCCCAGCATTTT

clone_size: once
j_call: TRBJ2-2
v_call: TRBV11-2
d_call: .
cdr3_aa: CASSPSGRGTGELFF
cdr3_nt: TGTGCCAGCAGCCCATCGGGACGAGGGACGGGGGAGCTGTTTTTT

clone_size: .
j_call: TRBJ2-5
v_call: TRBV5-1
d_call: .
cdr3_aa: CASSLAAQETQYF
cdr3_nt: TGCGCCAGCAGCTTGGCGGCCCAAGAGACCCAGTACTTC

clone_size: .
j_call: TRBJ2-1
v_call: TRBV9
d_call: .
cdr3_aa: CASSVVWSSNDEQFF
cdr3_nt: TGTGCCAGCAGCGTAGTCTGGAGTTCAAACGATGAGCAGTTCTTC

clone_size: .
j_call: TRBJ1-1
v_call: TRBV18
d_call: .
cdr3_aa: CASSPGDNTEAFF
cdr3_nt: TGTGCCAGCTCACCAGGTGATAACACTGAAGCTTTCTTT

clone_size: .
j_call: TRBJ2-7
v_call: TRBV7-8
d_call: .
cdr3_aa: CASSLMESNYEQYF
cdr3_nt: TGTGCCAGCAGCTTAATGGAGTCTAACTACGAGCAGTACTTC

clone_size: .
j_call: TRBJ2-1
v_call: TRBV7-9
d_call: .
cdr3_aa: CASSGSSYNEQFF
cdr3_nt: TGTGCCAGCAGTGGCAGTAGCTACAATGAGCAGTTCTTC

clone_size: medium-sized
j_call: TRBJ1-1
v_call: TRBV6-5
d_call: TRBD1
cdr3_aa: CASSIRGHTEAFF
cdr3_nt: TGTGCCAGCAGTATCAGGGGGCACACTGAAGCTTTCTTT

clone_size: .
j_call: TRBJ1-2
v_call: TRBV3-1/TRBV3-2
d_call: TRBD1
cdr3_aa: CASSSGGADYGYTF
cdr3_nt: TGTGCCAGCAGCTCAGGGGGCGCGGACTATGGCTACACCTTC

clone_size: .
j_call: TRBJ2-3
v_call: TRBV5-4
d_call: TRBD2
cdr3_aa: CASSLGLAGAGADTQYF
cdr3_nt: TGTGCCAGCAGCTTGGGACTAGCGGGGGCTGGGGCAGATACGCAGTATTTT

clone_size: .
j_call: TRBJ2-2
v_call: TRBV5-1
d_call: .
cdr3_aa: CASSLEAGSTGELFF
cdr3_nt: TGCGCCAGCAGCTTGGAGGCAGGGAGCACCGGGGAGCTGTTTTTT

clone_size: few
j_call: TRBJ1-5
v_call: TRBV27
d_call: .
cdr3_aa: CASSPEGRGNQPQHF
cdr3_nt: TGTGCCAGCAGTCCCGAGGGACGGGGCAATCAGCCCCAGCATTTT

clone_size: .
j_call: TRBJ1-2
v_call: TRBV11-2
d_call: TRBD1
cdr3_aa: CASSGQGGWMADGYTF
cdr3_nt: TGTGCCAGCAGCGGACAGGGGGGATGGATGGCGGATGGCTACACCTTC

clone_size: .
j_call: TRBJ1-6
v_call: TRBV7-8
d_call: TRBD1
cdr3_aa: CASSPAVTGQYNSPLHF
cdr3_nt: TGTGCCAGCAGCCCCGCCGTCACGGGACAGTATAATTCACCCCTCCACTTT

clone_size: once
j_call: TRBJ1-1
v_call: TRBV10-1
d_call: .
cdr3_aa: CASSEWGGGRTEAFF
cdr3_nt: TGCGCCAGCAGTGAGTGGGGGGGCGGGCGGACTGAAGCTTTCTTT

clone_size: .
j_call: TRBJ1-5
v_call: TRBV27
d_call: .
cdr3_aa: CASSSLGLNQPQHF
cdr3_nt: TGTGCCAGCAGTTCGTTAGGGTTAAATCAGCCCCAGCATTTT

clone_size: few
j_call: TRBJ2-2
v_call: TRBV3-1/TRBV3-2
d_call: TRBD2
cdr3_aa: CASSQDLLGGGLTGELFF
cdr3_nt: TGTGCCAGCAGCCAAGATCTGCTGGGGGGGGGTTTAACCGGGGAGCTGTTTTTT

clone_size: .
j_call: TRBJ1-5
v_call: TRBV6-1
d_call: TRBD1
cdr3_aa: CASSESGQGWDQPQHF
cdr3_nt: TGTGCCAGCAGTGAATCGGGACAGGGGTGGGATCAGCCCCAGCATTTT

clone_size: many
j_call: TRBJ1-6
v_call: TRBV4-1
d_call: TRBD1
cdr3_aa: CASSQDGGQGDRLPLHF
cdr3_nt: TGCGCCAGCAGCCAAGATGGCGGACAGGGAGATCGTCTACCCCTCCACTTT

clone_size: once
j_call: TRBJ2-1
v_call: TRBV24-1
d_call: TRBD1
cdr3_aa: CATSAPTGIGEQFF
cdr3_nt: TGTGCCACCAGTGCCCCGACAGGGATTGGTGAGCAGTTCTTC